One and the same sample provided the 17 T cell receptor beta chains below, sequenced in a study of T-cell reconstitution after alpha-beta-depleted transplantation in children. Unique molecular identifiers were incorporated when the TCRbeta library was constructed. Each CDR3 protein is one row after TCRdb ran MiXCR on the PCR reads. This sample has approximately 430,000 distinct CDR3 sequences, with around 16% found just once. The specimen comprised PBMCs, mostly from graft donor cells, sampled 360 days after TCRalphabeta/CD19-depleted stem cell transplant. Receptors were obtained from a boy under two years old who had a stem cell transplant for Wiskott-Aldrich syndrome, so the T cells may come from the graft donor.

As for this clonotype: At one of its ends the junction is not consistent with the germline gene, which may arise from a read error. The V gene is TRBV4-3, the J gene TRBJ1-2; D might be TRBD1 (5 bases). The CDR3 is 13 residues long. CDR1 and CDR2 (germline): LGHNA, YSLEER. The CDR3 DNA follows: TGCGCCAGCAGCCAAGATCGAATAAGGGGCTACATCTTC. This encodes CASSQDRIRGYIF.

This clonotype has more than one count but fewer than ten. CDR3 region: CASSQGSGTANTEAFF. The CDR3 DNA sequence: TGCGCCAGCAGCCAAGGATCCGGGACGGCAAACACTGAAGCTTTCTTT. The rearrangement links TRBV4-3 to TRBJ1-1, with D possibly TRBD1 on 5 matching bases. The CDR3 consists of 16 residues. V was shortened by 1 base and J by 2 bases, with 14 bases between the two germline ends. Looked up from germline, CDR1 is LGHNA and CDR2 is YSLEER.

The gene calls are TRBV15 and TRBJ2-5; no clear D gene. The CDR3 has 14 amino acids. Germline CDR1 LNHNV, CDR2 YYDKDF (reference sequence). The ends were cut back, 2 bases at V and 5 bases at J, with 12 bases in the middle. CDR3 amino acids: CATSRPTNAETQYF. CDR3 nucleotides: TGTGCCACCAGCAGACCCACAAACGCGGAGACCCAGTACTTC.

V is TRBV5-1 and J is TRBJ2-2, with 10 positions matching TRBD1. Trimming at V came to 3 bases and at J to 5 bases, leaving 4 bases not matched to a gene. The CDR3 runs to 15 residues. Germline CDR1 reads SGHRS; CDR2 reads YFSETQ. CDR3 residues: CASSSGTGVTGELFF. CDR3 bases: TGCGCCAGCAGCTCCGGGACAGGGGTAACCGGGGAGCTGTTTTTT.

The chain employs TRBV3-1 and TRBJ2-3, with D tentatively TRBD1 (6 bases). Germline CDR1 LGHDT, CDR2 YNNKEL (reference sequence). Trimming cost V 1 base and J 7 bases, with 15 bases left between them. This CDR3 spans 15 amino acids. CDR3 protein: CASSQGGHGRHTQYF. CDR3 sequence (DNA): TGTGCCAGCAGCCAAGGGGGACACGGTAGACATACGCAGTATTTT.

This sequence joins TRBV4-3 and TRBJ2-5; TRBD2 matches at 9 bases. Germline-derived CDR1 and CDR2 are LGHNA and YSLEER. There are 16 residues in the CDR3. V was pared by 4 bases and J by 4 bases, with 10 bases of the junction left unmatched. For the CDR3, the DNA is TGCGCCAGCAGCCCCTCGGGACTAGCCGCCGGAGAGACCCAGTACTTC. Encoded protein: CASSPSGLAAGETQYF.

V usage is TRBV5-1 and J usage is TRBJ1-2; D not certain. Germline-derived CDR1 and CDR2 are SGHRS and YFSETQ. The V end lost 0 bases, the J end lost 2 bases, and 11 bases lay between the germline ends. The CDR3 extends over 15 amino acids. In nucleotides, the CDR3 is TGCGCCAGCAGCTTGGATCTCCTCGGAAACTATGGCTACACCTTC. Its translation: CASSLDLLGNYGYTF. Complete variable domain (other parts from reference TRBV5-1 and TRBJ1-2): KAGVTQTPRYLIKTRGQQVTLSCSPISGHRSVSWYQQTPGQGLQFLFEYFSETQRNKGNFPGRFSGRQFSNSRSEMNVSTLELGDSALYLCASSLDLLGNYGYTFGSGTRLTVV.

This clonotype was counted a single time. This chain joins TRBV3-1 and TRBJ2-4; D may correspond to TRBD1 or TRBD2 (5 bases each). Trimming stripped 2 bases from V and 11 bases from J, with 10 bases between. This CDR3 contains 12 residues. The germline V gene encodes CDR1 LGHDT and CDR2 YNNKEL (reference sequence). CDR3 residues: CASSQFGDLQYF. DNA of the CDR3: TGTGCCAGCAGCCAATTCGGGGACCTTCAGTACTTC.

The chain recombines TRBV15 with TRBJ2-5, with TRBD1 identical over 7 bases. This CDR3 comprises 15 residues. J lost 2 bases, V lost 7 bases, and 10 bases had no gene match. From germline, CDR1 is LNHNV and CDR2 YYDKDF (reference sequence). CDR3 nucleotides: TGTGCCACCACTCGAGGAAACAGGGGTCAAGAGACCCAGTACTTC. Its translation is CATTRGNRGQETQYF.

The rearrangement links TRBV20-1 to TRBJ2-1; 11 nucleotides line up with TRBD2. The V gene's germline CDR1 is DFQATT and CDR2 SNEGSKA (reference sequence). The CDR3 consists of 13 residues. V shed 7 bases and J 7 bases; nucleotides not matched to a gene: 6. In nucleotides, the CDR3 is TGCAGTGGCCCGACTAGCGGGGTTAATGAGCAGTTCTTC. It codes for CSGPTSGVNEQFF.

The CDR3 is CASSAHIGSGANVLTF. CDR3 sequence (DNA): TGTGCCAGCAGCGCCCATATAGGGTCTGGGGCCAACGTCCTGACTTTC. The chain uses TRBV9 and TRBJ2-6; D gene uncertain. V lost 3 bases and J 1 base, leaving 11 bases between the germline ends. The V gene's germline CDR1 is SGDLS and CDR2 YYNGEE. This CDR3 has 16 amino acids. Together with reference TRBV9 and TRBJ2-6, the CDR3 gives the full variable domain: DSGVTQTPKHLITATGQRVTLRCSPRSGDLSVYWYQQSLDQGLQFLIQYYNGEERAKGNILERFSAQQFPDLHSELNLSSLELGDSALYFCASSAHIGSGANVLTFGAGSRLTVL.

This clonotype has just a few counts. The J gene is TRBJ2-7, the V gene TRBV20-1; the match to TRBD1 covers 10 bases. V shed 3 bases, J shed 6 bases, and the junction held 8 bases outside the gene matches. CDR1 and CDR2 from the germline V gene are DFQATT and SNEGSKA (reference sequence). This CDR3 is 14 amino acids long. DNA for the CDR3: TGCAGTGCTAGGCCCCCGACAGGGGGCCGCGAGCAGTACTTC. Amino acids: CSARPPTGGREQYF.

The J gene is TRBJ2-7, the V gene TRBV5-6; the D gene is possibly TRBD2 (6 bases). Germline V lookup: CDR1 SGHDT, CDR2 YYEEEE. V dropped 9 bases and J dropped 7 bases, with 20 bases sitting between them. CDR3 size: 13 residues. CDR3 loop: CAMSGGLTREQYF. The CDR3 bases are TGTGCCATGAGCGGCGGGCTGACTAGGGAGCAGTACTTC.

V and J are TRBV7-9 and TRBJ2-1; possibly TRBD2 for D (6 bases). Germline CDR1 reads SEHNR; CDR2 reads FQNEAQ (reference sequence). This CDR3 has 14 residues. V gave up 5 bases and J gave up 3 bases, with 11 bases separating them. The CDR3 reads CASSKRDFYNEQFF. DNA of the CDR3: TGTGCCAGCAGCAAAAGGGACTTCTACAATGAGCAGTTCTTC.

There are a few counts of this clonotype. The chain combines TRBV20-1 with TRBJ1-5; possibly TRBD1 for D (5 bases). Germline-derived CDR1 and CDR2 are DFQATT and SNEGSKA (reference sequence). V lost 0 bases, J lost 9 bases, and 18 bases lay in between. This CDR3 comprises 15 residues. Here the CDR3 DNA reads TGCAGTGCTAGAGAATCCGTAGCAGGCGGGGGGCCCCAGCATTTT. Protein product: CSARESVAGGGPQHF.

J is TRBJ2-2 and V is TRBV4-1, with 7 bases lining up with TRBD1. The CDR3 spans 16 residues. Germline lookup yields CDR1 MGHRA and CDR2 YSYEKL. V was pared by 5 bases and J by 6 bases, with 12 bases of the junction left unmatched. CDR3 in amino acids: CASSDSGRGKAGELFF. The CDR3 nucleotides are TGCGCCAGCAGCGACTCGGGCAGGGGGAAGGCCGGGGAGCTGTTTTTT.

Only a few counts were recorded for this clonotype. This rearrangement joins TRBV24-1 to TRBJ2-1; the match to TRBD2 covers 9 bases. J lost 7 bases, V lost 5 bases, and 11 bases had no gene match. Per the germline V gene, CDR1 is KGHDR and CDR2 is SFDVKD. This CDR3 has 16 residues. The CDR3: CATSGPGTSPRNEQFF. The CDR3 DNA reads as TGTGCCACCAGTGGTCCCGGGACTAGCCCTCGGAATGAGCAGTTCTTC.